The 6 T cell receptor beta chains listed next were all sequenced from one sample in a study of T-cell reconstitution after alpha-beta-depleted transplantation in children. The library targeted TCRbeta and was prepared with unique molecular identifiers. TCRdb ran MiXCR on the PCR reads and lists one entry per CDR3 protein. This sample has about 240,000 distinct CDR3 sequences, with 12% found just once. The sequencing used PBMCs from the stem cell graft donor, collected from the stem cell graft. These receptors all stem from a human donor who donated a stem cell graft to a child with acute lymphoblastic leukemia.

This clonotype has at least ten counts. In nucleotides, the CDR3 is TGTGCCAGCAGCTTCCGGGACACGACCTACGAGCAGTACTTC. It specifies CASSFRDTTYEQYF. The J gene is TRBJ2-7, the V gene TRBV6-1; D possibly corresponds to TRBD1 (6 bases). V lost 6 bases, J lost 2 bases, and 14 bases lay in between. Per germline, CDR1 MNHNS and CDR2 SASEGT. This CDR3 contains 14 residues.

The V call is TRBV20-1, the J call TRBJ2-5, with D perhaps being TRBD1 or TRBD2 (5 bases each). Trimming stripped 7 bases from V and 4 bases from J, with 10 bases between. Germline CDR1 and CDR2: DFQATT and SNEGSKA (reference sequence). The CDR3 is made up of 11 amino acids. CDR3 loop: CSGEGSETQYF. CDR3 coding DNA: TGCAGTGGCGAGGGGTCAGAGACCCAGTACTTC.

At least ten counts were recorded for this clonotype. The chain is built from TRBV7-2 and TRBJ1-3; the D gene is possibly TRBD1 (6 bases). Germline assignment: CDR1 SGHTA and CDR2 FQGNSA. The CDR3 runs 13 residues. Trimming removed 8 bases at V and 4 bases at J, with 12 bases between. This chain's CDR3 is CASGYRAGNTIYF. The CDR3 nucleotides read TGTGCCAGCGGTTACAGGGCGGGAAACACCATATATTTT.

This clonotype occurred many times. This chain joins TRBV20-1 and TRBJ1-6; D is undetermined. Germline CDR1 DFQATT, CDR2 SNEGSKA (reference sequence). This CDR3 contains 14 residues. Trimming shortened V by 3 bases and J by 1 base, and 7 bases separated the two germline ends. CDR3 nucleotide sequence: TGCAGTGCTAGGTTGGGTTCCTATAATTCACCCCTCCACTTT. Its protein is CSARLGSYNSPLHF.

Ten or more counts support this clonotype. The chain recombines TRBV11-2 with TRBJ2-7, with 9 bases aligning to TRBD1. The trim removed 5 bases at V and 0 bases at J, leaving 8 bases unmatched. The CDR3 consists of 16 residues. Germline CDR1 is SGHAT and CDR2 is FQNNGV. The CDR3 DNA reads as TGTGCCAGCAGCGAACCGGGACAGGGACTCTCCTACGAGCAGTACTTC. It yields the protein CASSEPGQGLSYEQYF.

This clonotype was picked up many times. The chain couples TRBV7-2 to TRBJ1-1, with no clear D. The V and J ends lost 1 base and 6 bases respectively, with 12 bases between them. CDR3 length: 14 residues. Germline assignment: CDR1 SGHTA and CDR2 FQGNSA. CDR3 nucleotide sequence: TGTGCCAGCAGCTTAGATCTTTCCCTTTCTGAAGCTTTCTTT. Its translation is CASSLDLSLSEAFF.